These 22 T cell receptor beta chains were all obtained from the same sample, sequenced in a study of cytomegalovirus exposure and HLA in healthy donors. Primers for the PCR totalled 60 Vbeta and 13 Jbeta. The table came from immunoSEQ multiplex PCR; TCRdb's copy has only in-frame clones and leaves some out. The table has approximately 97,000 clones, 75% to 90% seen once. Sequencing was performed on PBMCs. These receptors were taken from a man between 40 and 49 years old in good health and CMV-seronegative.

This clone was seen many times. V usage is TRBV6-1 and J usage is TRBJ2-7, with D possibly TRBD1 on 5 matching bases. V was pared by 4 bases and J by 5 bases, with 21 bases between. CDR1 MNHNS and CDR2 SASEGT come from the germline V gene. The CDR3 totals 16 residues. The CDR3 DNA is TGTGCCAGCAGTGTAGAGTTGTCTGGGGCTGGAAACGAGCAGTACTTC. Residues: CASSVELSGAGNEQYF.

The chain carries TRBV7-3 and TRBJ2-1, with 7 bases that match TRBD1. CDR3 size: 16 residues. Germline CDR1 SGHTA, CDR2 FQGTGA. V lost 2 bases, J lost 6 bases, and 10 bases stayed unmatched. The DNA of the CDR3 is TGTGCCAGCAGCTTACGAGGGGGCGTAGGGGGCAATGAGCAGTTCTTC. It codes for CASSLRGGVGGNEQFF.

The CDR3 DNA reads as TGCGCCAGCAGCCCCAGGGTCCTGGGGAGCAATCAGCCCCAGCATTTT. This sequence encodes CASSPRVLGSNQPQHF. The V and J genes are TRBV4-1 and TRBJ1-5; D might be TRBD1 (5 bases). This CDR3 has 16 amino acids. Trimming pared 4 bases from V and 1 base from J, leaving 14 bases between. Germline CDR1 and CDR2: MGHRA and YSYEKL.

This clone was found once. CDR3 in DNA: TGCGCCAGCAGCCCTGATAGTAATCAGCCCCAGCATTTT. Amino acids: CASSPDSNQPQHF. The chain recombines TRBV5-1 with TRBJ1-5, with no clear D. CDR1 is SGHRS, CDR2 YFSETQ, per germline. The V and J ends lost 4 bases and 4 bases respectively, with 9 bases between them. The CDR3 length is 13 residues.

This clone was detected only a few times. This sequence joins TRBV2 and TRBJ1-1, with D possibly TRBD1 on 6 matching bases. Germline V gives CDR1 SNHLY, CDR2 FYNNEI. Trimming took off 5 bases at V and 4 bases at J, with 17 bases between the two ends. CDR3 size: 15 residues. The CDR3 DNA reads TGTGCCAGCAGTATTAGTGCGGGGGGCGGCACTGAAGCTTTCTTT. It yields the protein CASSISAGGGTEAFF.

V gene TRBV5-1 combines with J gene TRBJ1-1, with TRBD1 matching over 8 bases. The trim removed 2 bases at V and 0 bases at J, leaving 9 bases unmatched. From germline, CDR1 is SGHRS and CDR2 YFSETQ. The CDR3 is made up of 17 amino acids. CDR3 DNA sequence: TGCGCCAGCAGCTTAGGACAGGGCGCACTGATGAACACTGAAGCTTTCTTT. It yields the protein CASSLGQGALMNTEAFF.

This clone was observed once. J is TRBJ1-6 and V is TRBV27; TRBD1 agrees at 10 bases. Trimming cost V 3 bases and J 8 bases; bases outside gene matches: 1. The CDR3 length is 14 residues. Germline V gene sequence: CDR1 MNHEY, CDR2 SMNVEV (reference sequence). The DNA for the CDR3 is TGTGCCAGCAGTTTGACAGGGGGCGATTCACCCCTCCACTTT. Residues: CASSLTGGDSPLHF.

The chain carries TRBV7-2 and TRBJ2-1, with a tentative D call TRBD2 (6 bases). V was pared by 4 bases and J by 2 bases, with 12 bases between. In germline, CDR1 is SGHTA, CDR2 FQGNSA. The CDR3 is 15 residues long. In nucleotides, the CDR3 is TGTGCCAGCAGCTCCCTAACGGGGGCCTACAATGAGCAGTTCTTC. Translation gives CASSSLTGAYNEQFF.

The chain links TRBV11-3 to TRBJ2-3, with 9 bases that match TRBD2. This CDR3 has 15 amino acids. Germline V gene sequence: CDR1 SGHNT, CDR2 YENEEA. After removal of 3 bases from V and 0 bases from J, the junction contained 1 base not matched to a gene. This CDR3 reads CASSFSGGSTDTQYF. Written as DNA, the CDR3 is TGTGCCAGCAGCTTTAGCGGGGGAAGCACAGATACGCAGTATTTT.

The chain links TRBV7-9 to TRBJ1-1; D may be TRBD1 (5 bases). V lost 3 bases, J lost 4 bases, and 9 bases lay in between. The CDR3 length is 13 residues. The germline CDR1 and CDR2 sequences are SEHNR and FQNEAQ (reference sequence). CDR3 DNA sequence: TGTGCCAGCAGCTTTCAGGGTTTCACTGAAGCTTTCTTT. Residues: CASSFQGFTEAFF.

This chain joins TRBV11-2 and TRBJ1-1; D gene ambiguous. The germline V gene encodes CDR1 SGHAT and CDR2 FQNNGV. The CDR3 runs to 11 residues. Deletions cut 5 bases from V and 11 bases from J, with 12 bases between. CDR3 loop: CASSEEYGAFF. CDR3 nucleotide sequence: TGTGCCAGCAGCGAAGAGTACGGTGCTTTCTTT.

The V call is TRBV6-5, the J call TRBJ2-3; TRBD1 agrees at 11 bases. CDR1 MNHEY and CDR2 SVGAGI come from the germline V gene. The CDR3 runs 15 residues. J was trimmed by 2 bases and V by 6 bases; bases with no gene match: 4. The CDR3 sequence is CASRGTGGSTDTQYF. As DNA, the CDR3 is TGTGCCAGCAGGGGGACAGGGGGATCCACAGATACGCAGTATTTT.

The rearrangement links TRBV11-2 to TRBJ2-6; D remains ambiguous. This CDR3 spans 14 amino acids. The V end lost 3 bases, the J end lost 0 bases, and 3 bases lay between the germline ends. Germline CDR1 reads SGHAT; CDR2 reads FQNNGV. The CDR3 loop is CASSLYSGANVLTF. In DNA form, the CDR3 reads TGTGCCAGCAGCTTGTACTCTGGGGCCAACGTCCTGACTTTC.

The chain has TRBV28 and TRBJ2-5, with D possibly TRBD1 on 6 matching bases. TRBJ2-7 explains the end of the DNA better; the J call may be wrong. Germline loops: CDR1 MDHEN, CDR2 SYDVKM. This CDR3 contains 14 residues. In DNA, the CDR3 is TGTGCCAGCAGTTCTCCGGGACAAACCTACGAGCAGTACTTC. Its translation: CASSSPGQTYEQYF.

V and J are TRBV5-6 and TRBJ1-2; 8 positions agree with TRBD1. The CDR3 has 13 amino acids. The germline gives CDR1 SGHDT, CDR2 YYEEEE. J gave up 7 bases and V 4 bases, and 6 bases lay outside the gene matches. This CDR3 is CASSVNRGGGYTF. The DNA of the CDR3 is TGTGCCAGCAGCGTGAACAGGGGGGGTGGCTACACCTTC. The variable domain in full, with the rest retrieved from reference TRBV5-6 and TRBJ1-2, is DAGVTQSPTHLIKTRGQQVTLRCSPKSGHDTVSWYQQALGQGPQFIFQYYEEEERQRGNFPDRFSGHQFPNYSSELNVNALLLGDSALYLCASSVNRGGGYTFGSGTRLTVV.

The chain joins TRBV5-4 to TRBJ2-7, with 12 bases that match TRBD1. Germline V gives CDR1 SGHNT, CDR2 YYREEE (reference sequence). CDR3 length: 13 amino acids. V shed 7 bases and J 6 bases; nucleotides not matched to a gene: 5. The CDR3 spells CASVGTGGSEQYF. The CDR3 nucleotides read TGTGCCAGCGTGGGGACAGGGGGCTCCGAGCAGTACTTC.

This chain connects TRBV2 to TRBJ1-5; D is unresolved. The germline V gene has CDR1 SNHLY and CDR2 FYNNEI. The CDR3 totals 15 residues. Between the trimmed V and J ends, which lost 5 bases and 2 bases, there was a span of 13 bases. The CDR3 DNA is TGTGCCAGCAGTACTGGGCAGGAGGGCAATCAGCCCCAGCATTTT. It codes for CASSTGQEGNQPQHF.

The gene calls are TRBV6-1 and TRBJ2-3, with D perhaps matching TRBD1 (6 bases). Germline loops: CDR1 MNHNS, CDR2 SASEGT. There are 14 residues in the CDR3. V gave up 5 bases and J gave up 4 bases, with 13 bases separating them. The CDR3: CASSRLQGADTQYF. Here the CDR3 DNA reads TGTGCCAGCAGTCGACTACAGGGCGCAGATACGCAGTATTTT.

The V gene is TRBV9, the J gene TRBJ1-1; a weak D match, TRBD1 (5 bases). CDR3 length: 15 amino acids. CDR1 is SGDLS and CDR2 is YYNGEE in the germline V gene. The ends were cut back, 5 bases at V and 6 bases at J, with 20 bases in the middle. The DNA of the CDR3 is TGTGCCAGCAGTGCGACAGAAAGGGTTATGCCTGAAGCTTTCTTT. Protein: CASSATERVMPEAFF.

The V gene is TRBV9, the J gene TRBJ2-7, with D possibly TRBD1 on 8 matching bases. Trimming took off 4 bases at V and 6 bases at J, with 20 bases between the two ends. The CDR3 runs 15 residues. The germline V gene encodes CDR1 SGDLS and CDR2 YYNGEE. CDR3 protein: CASSTRDTGGAEQYF. CDR3 bases: TGTGCCAGCAGCACCCGGGACACAGGGGGGGCCGAGCAGTACTTC.

The chain joins TRBV6-1 to TRBJ1-1, with a possible D match to TRBD1 (6 bases). The V end was cut by 4 bases, the J end by 5 bases, with 17 bases between. The germline gives CDR1 MNHNS, CDR2 SASEGT. CDR3 length: 15 residues. The CDR3 sequence: CASSGGTGRGTEAFF. The CDR3 DNA sequence: TGTGCCAGCAGTGGGGGAACAGGGAGGGGGACTGAAGCTTTCTTT.

The chain joins TRBV5-4 to TRBJ1-2; 9 bases match TRBD1. V gave up 3 bases and J gave up 6 bases; unmatched junction bases: 9. Germline CDR1 and CDR2: SGHNT and YYREEE (reference sequence). This CDR3 has 15 amino acids. In nucleotides, the CDR3 is TGTGCCAGCAGCTGGTTACAGGGGGCGCTTGATGGCTACACCTTC. The encoded protein is CASSWLQGALDGYTF.